This T cell receptor (beta chain) was sequenced in a study of T cells after yellow fever vaccination. The overall study: The authors sorted the EM, EMRA, CM and Tscm memory subsets using CD3, CD45RA, CCR7 and CD95. Study observations and caveats: Reappearance after the booster was seen for most primary-vaccination clones, at approximately 97% CD4 and roughly 90% CD8.

The 5'RACE template-switching step produced TCR cDNA and added a universal primer site and UMIs. TCRdb analysed the 5' RACE reads with MiXCR anew, one entry per CDR3 protein. This table has under 50,000 distinct CDR3 sequences, more than 6% appearing once. This clonotype was seen at least ten times. The length of the CDR3 is 14 residues. Germline V gene sequence: CDR1 SGHVT, CDR2 SQSDAQ. V lost 10 bases and J lost 1; bases outside the gene matches: 6. This chain uses TRBV7-4 with TRBJ1-5; 8 bases map to TRBD1. The input for sequencing was PBMCs, either bulk or a sorted T-cell subset (CD4+, CD8+, memory, or dextramer-sorted; not recorded which), taken 45 days after the yellow fever booster vaccination. This clonotype was obtained from a man aged 30-40 years who received the YFV17D yellow fever vaccine. The CDR3 region is CATPRQGSNQPQHF. In nucleotides, the CDR3 is TGTGCCACCCCCAGACAGGGGAGCAATCAGCCCCAGCATTTT. Full variable domain (remainder filled in from reference TRBV7-4 and TRBJ1-5): GAGVSQSPRYKVAKRGRDVALRCDSISGHVTLYWYRQTLGQGSEVLTYSQSDAQRDKSGRPSGRFSAERPERSVSTLKIQRTEQGDSAVYLCATPRQGSNQPQHFGDGTRLSIL.